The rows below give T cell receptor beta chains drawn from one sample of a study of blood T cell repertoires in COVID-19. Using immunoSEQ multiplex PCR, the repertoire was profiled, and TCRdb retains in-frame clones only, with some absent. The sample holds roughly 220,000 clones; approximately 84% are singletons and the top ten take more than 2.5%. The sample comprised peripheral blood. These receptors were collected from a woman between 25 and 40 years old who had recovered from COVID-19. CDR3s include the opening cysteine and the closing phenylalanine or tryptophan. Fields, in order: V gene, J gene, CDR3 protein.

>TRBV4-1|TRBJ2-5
CASSYRTEIETQYF
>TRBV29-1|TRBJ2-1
CSVVGSGGAYNEQFF
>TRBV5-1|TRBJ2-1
CASSGIASGRSKEESYNEQFF
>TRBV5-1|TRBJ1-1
CASSLTGSTEAFF
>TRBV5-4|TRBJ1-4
CASSPAGGGNEKLFF
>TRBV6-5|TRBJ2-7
CASNAGQAYEQYF
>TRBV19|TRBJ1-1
CASSPPRNFMNTEAFF
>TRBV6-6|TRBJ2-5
CASTPPGGPETQYF
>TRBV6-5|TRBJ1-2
CASSYRGNLNYGYTF
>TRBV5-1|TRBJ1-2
CASSLVGQNYGYTF
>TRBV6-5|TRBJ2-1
CASSYMGKGHEDEQFF
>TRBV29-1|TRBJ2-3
CSVEARNTDTQYF
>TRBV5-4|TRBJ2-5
CASSLKLAVQETQYF
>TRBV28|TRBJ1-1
CASSLWSSGAEAFF
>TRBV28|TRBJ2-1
CASRRQPLEQFF
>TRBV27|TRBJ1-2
CASSPGGGGRGYTF
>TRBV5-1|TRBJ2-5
CASSSISGTETQYF
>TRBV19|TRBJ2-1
CASSGGYEQFF
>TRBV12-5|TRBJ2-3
CASALTGRSDTQYF
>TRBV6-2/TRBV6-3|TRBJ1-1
CASSYNQGQIYTEAFF
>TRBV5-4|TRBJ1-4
CASSSQLFNEKLFF
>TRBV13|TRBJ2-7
CASSLTSGSSYEQYF